What follows are 21 T cell receptor beta chains derived from one specimen sequenced in a study of blood T cells in healthy people across ages. The use of a sample-barcoded 5' primer and a J-beta primer mix characterized a second PCR of about 7 to 12 cycles. MiXCR, applied by TCRdb to the 5' RACE reads, yields one record per CDR3 protein. Of some 940,000 distinct CDR3 sequences in the sample, 25% to 30% were seen once. The same data also went into a second study, on T cells of mothers and their children.

Sequenced input: blood. All receptors derive from a middle-aged woman in good health.

This chain connects TRBV18 to TRBJ2-5, with TRBD1 matching 8 bases. The germline V gene has CDR1 KGHSH and CDR2 LQKENI. This CDR3 region has 15 residues. V trimming: 11 bases; J trimming: 2 bases; junction bases outside the gene matches: 13. The CDR3 loop reads CADSLDRGWQETQYF. As DNA, the CDR3 is TGTGCCGACTCACTTGACAGGGGATGGCAAGAGACCCAGTACTTC. Full variable domain (outside the CDR3, taken from reference TRBV18 and TRBJ2-5): NAGVMQNPRHLVRRRGQEARLRCSPMKGHSHVYWYRQLPEEGLKFMVYLQKENIIDESGMPKERFSAEFPKEGPSILRIQQVVRGDSAAYFCADSLDRGWQETQYFGPGTRLLVL.

This clonotype was seen ten or more times. The chain couples TRBV2 to TRBJ2-7; 8 bases agree with TRBD1. In germline, CDR1 is SNHLY, CDR2 FYNNEI. The CDR3 consists of 13 residues. V shed 0 bases, J shed 9 bases, and the junction held 4 bases outside the gene matches. CDR3 loop: CASSEARQGWQYF. CDR3 DNA: TGTGCCAGCAGTGAAGCACGACAGGGGTGGCAGTACTTC.

The rearrangement links TRBV28 to TRBJ2-3; 11 positions agree with TRBD2. Germline V gene lookup returns CDR1 MDHEN and CDR2 SYDVKM. J lost 6 bases, V lost 8 bases, and 10 bases had no gene match. The CDR3 is made up of 15 amino acids. CDR3 in DNA: TGTGCCAGCGGACCTAGCGGGGGGCATAGGGATACGCAGTATTTT. This translates into CASGPSGGHRDTQYF.

This chain connects TRBV9 to TRBJ1-3; D possibly corresponds to TRBD1 (6 bases). This CDR3 region has 15 residues. Per germline, CDR1 SGDLS and CDR2 YYNGEE. Trimming left V 0 bases short and J 0 bases short, with 7 bases between. CDR3 sequence: CASSVEGGSGNTIYF. The CDR3 DNA reads TGTGCCAGCAGCGTAGAGGGGGGCTCTGGAAACACCATATATTTT.

This clonotype was counted at least ten times. V gene TRBV7-9 combines with J gene TRBJ1-5; 7 positions match TRBD1. Germline CDR1 is SEHNR and CDR2 is FQNEAQ (reference sequence). V shed 5 bases, J shed 2 bases, and the junction held 9 bases outside the gene matches. The CDR3 runs 16 residues. CDR3 amino acids: CASSPPFDRGNQPQHF. The CDR3 nucleotides are TGTGCCAGCAGCCCCCCCTTCGACAGGGGCAATCAGCCCCAGCATTTT.

In its sample, this clonotype was seen many times. V is TRBV6-6 and J is TRBJ2-6, with D unresolved. Per the germline V gene, CDR1 is MNHNY and CDR2 is SVGAGI (reference sequence). There are 14 residues in the CDR3. Trimming removed 2 bases at V and 4 bases at J, with 6 bases between. The CDR3 sequence: CASSYASGANVLTF. CDR3 DNA: TGTGCCAGCAGTTACGCATCCGGGGCCAACGTCCTGACTTTC.

At least ten counts were recorded for this clonotype. CDR3: CAGRLAGGAGGQFF. In DNA form, the CDR3 reads TGTGCCGGACGACTAGCGGGGGGGGCTGGGGGTCAGTTCTTC. The rearrangement joins TRBV30 to TRBJ2-1; 14 nucleotides match TRBD2. Germline V gene lookup returns CDR1 GTSNPN and CDR2 SVGIG (reference sequence). This CDR3 is built from 14 residues. V lost 8 bases, J lost 13 bases, and 13 bases stayed unmatched.

This clonotype was picked up many times. V usage is TRBV20-1 and J usage is TRBJ1-4; 7 bases fit TRBD1. Germline V gene lookup returns CDR1 DFQATT and CDR2 SNEGSKA (reference sequence). Germline trimming cut 6 bases from V and 8 bases from J; bases unmatched to any gene: 9. CDR3 size: 13 residues. The CDR3, as DNA: TGCAGTGCGACCGACAGGGTCGGGGAAAAACTGTTTTTT. This translates into CSATDRVGEKLFF.

This clonotype was seen a few times. The chain links TRBV6-1 to TRBJ1-2; D gene uncertain. Trimming pared 4 bases from V and 4 bases from J, leaving 7 bases between. CDR3 length equals 12 residues. Germline loops: CDR1 MNHNS, CDR2 SASEGT. CDR3 in DNA: TGTGCCAGCAGTGGGGGTCCCTATGGCTACACCTTC. It codes for CASSGGPYGYTF.

This clonotype was seen a few times. A much larger clone differs by one base, so this may be a read error. CDR3: CASSLSPARVYGYTF. CDR3 in DNA: TGCGCCAGCAGCTTGTCGCCAGCTCGGGTCTATGGCTACACCTTC. The gene calls are TRBV5-1 and TRBJ1-2; no reliable D call. CDR1 is SGHRS and CDR2 is YFSETQ in the germline V gene. This CDR3 region has 15 residues. The V gene lost 1 base and the J gene lost 4 bases, with 14 bases spanning the gap.

About this clonotype: A junction end diverges from the germline sequence, so it may reflect a read error. The chain links TRBV12-3 or TRBV12-4 to TRBJ1-4; unclear D gene. The CDR3 contains 13 residues. CDR3 in amino acids: CTSSFLGSEKLFF. Written as DNA, the CDR3 is TGTACCAGCAGTTTTTTAGGTTCTGAAAAACTGTTTTTT.

This clonotype came up a few times. V gene TRBV28 combines with J gene TRBJ1-4; the D is unclear. V lost 8 bases and J 4 bases, leaving 8 bases between the germline ends. The CDR3 covers 12 residues. In germline, CDR1 is MDHEN, CDR2 SYDVKM. CDR3 nucleotide sequence: TGTGCCAGCGAAGGAGTTAATGAAAAACTGTTTTTT. Amino acids: CASEGVNEKLFF.

This clonotype was detected ten times or more. The V gene is TRBV29-1, the J gene TRBJ2-7, with 9 bases that match TRBD1. The CDR3 length is 14 residues. The V gene end was trimmed by 7 bases and the J gene end by 2 bases; junction bases not matched to a gene: 9. CDR1 SQVTM and CDR2 ANQGSEA come from the germline V gene. The CDR3 DNA reads as TGCAGCGCCTTACAGGGGGCAGGGGCCTACGAGCAGTACTTC. Translation: CSALQGAGAYEQYF.

The chain employs TRBV7-9 and TRBJ1-4; 7 bases match TRBD1. Germline trimming cut 2 bases from V and 8 bases from J; bases unmatched to any gene: 14. The CDR3 is made up of 17 amino acids. The germline V gene has CDR1 SEHNR and CDR2 FQNEAQ (reference sequence). In DNA form, the CDR3 reads TGTGCCAGCAGCTTAAGGGGGCAGACAGCCCAGCGGGAAAAACTGTTTTTT. This codes for CASSLRGQTAQREKLFF.

The V gene is TRBV5-1, the J gene TRBJ2-5; the D gene is possibly TRBD1 (5 bases). The J call may be incorrect, as the DNA end agrees better with TRBJ2-4. Germline CDR1 is SGHRS and CDR2 is YFSETQ. The CDR3 runs to 16 residues. The CDR3 sequence is CASSLGLRQGKNIQYF. The CDR3 bases are TGCGCCAGCAGCTTGGGGCTGCGGCAGGGCAAAAACATTCAGTACTTC.

This clonotype appeared a few times. V usage is TRBV6-6 and J usage is TRBJ1-1, with no clear D. Germline CDR1 and CDR2: MNHNY and SVGAGI (reference sequence). With 8 bases removed from V and 4 bases from J, the gap between germline ends came to 14 bases. The CDR3 extends over 13 amino acids. Here the CDR3 DNA reads TGTGCCAGCCAGACCGTGCGTGGCACTGAAGCTTTCTTT. Translated, it gives CASQTVRGTEAFF.

This clonotype was detected only a few times. V gene TRBV2 combines with J gene TRBJ2-5; D gene ambiguous. V was pared by 5 bases and J by 5 bases, with 12 bases between. There are 13 residues in the CDR3. CDR1 and CDR2 from the germline V gene are SNHLY and FYNNEI. CDR3 sequence (DNA): TGTGCCAGCAGTTTCCTATCAGGCGAGACCCAGTACTTC. It codes for CASSFLSGETQYF.

The chain recombines TRBV3-1 with TRBJ1-3; D ambiguous. The V end was cut by 4 bases, the J end by 4 bases, with 11 bases between. Germline CDR1 is LGHDT and CDR2 is YNNKEL (reference sequence). This CDR3 is built from 14 residues. Here the CDR3 reads CASSPGVLGNTIYF. The CDR3, as DNA: TGTGCCAGCAGCCCCGGAGTTCTGGGAAACACCATATATTTT.

In its sample, this clonotype was seen a few times. The V call is TRBV19, the J call TRBJ1-1; weak D call: TRBD1 (5 bases). Trimming cost V 6 bases and J 5 bases, with 10 bases left between them. There are 12 residues in the CDR3. CDR1 LNHDA and CDR2 SQIVND come from the germline V gene (reference sequence). The CDR3, as DNA: TGTGCCAGTAGGGAGGGACTGACTGAAGCTTTCTTT. This codes for CASREGLTEAFF. Full variable domain (outside the CDR3, taken from reference TRBV19 and TRBJ1-1): DGGITQSPKYLFRKEGQNVTLSCEQNLNHDAMYWYRQDPGQGLRLIYYSQIVNDFQKGDIAEGYSVSREKKESFPLTVTSAQKNPTAFYLCASREGLTEAFFGQGTRLTVV.

The chain employs TRBV7-2 and TRBJ2-1; 9 nucleotides align to TRBD2. The CDR3 is 17 amino acids. Looked up from germline, CDR1 is SGHTA and CDR2 is FQGNSA. With V trimmed by 0 bases and J by 8 bases, 11 bases remained unmatched. The CDR3 DNA is TGTGCCAGCAGCTTAGCGTCCCTGCGGGGGGGTTACTATGAGCAGTTCTTC. Protein product: CASSLASLRGGYYEQFF.

This clonotype was seen at least ten times. CDR3 sequence: CASSLGPGGGYEQYF. The DNA for the CDR3 is TGTGCCAGCAGCTTAGGACCAGGGGGCGGATACGAGCAGTACTTC. This rearrangement joins TRBV7-6 to TRBJ2-7, with 8 positions matching TRBD1. V trimming: 1 base; J trimming: 4 bases; junction bases outside the gene matches: 6. CDR1 and CDR2 from the germline V gene are SGHVS and FNYEAQ. The CDR3 is 15 amino acids.